One and the same sample provided the 19 T cell receptor beta chains below, sequenced in a study of CD8 T cells in Susac syndrome. With random hexamers, roughly 0.45 to 1 ug RNA was reverse transcribed. TCRdb re-analysed the immunoSEQ multiplex PCR reads in MiXCR, keeping a single row per CDR3 protein. This table holds about 200,000 distinct CDR3 sequences, nearly 95% found once. The specimen sequenced was CD4+ T cells from PBMCs. These receptor sequences come from a human donor with multiple sclerosis.

This clonotype was seen only once. The V call is TRBV2, the J call TRBJ2-1; 11 nucleotides align to TRBD2. CDR3 size: 14 residues. Germline V CDR1 and CDR2: SNHLY, FYNNEI. V gave up 4 bases and J gave up 4 bases; unmatched junction bases: 0. As DNA, the CDR3 is TGTGCCAGCAGTGGACTAGCGGGATACAATGAGCAGTTCTTC. This encodes CASSGLAGYNEQFF.

This chain connects TRBV6-5 to TRBJ2-1; no firm D call. The germline V gene encodes CDR1 MNHEY and CDR2 SVGAGI. The CDR3 sequence is 13 residues long. The V end was cut by 5 bases, the J end by 2 bases, with 7 bases between. DNA of the CDR3: TGTGCCAGCAGTCGCGGAACCTACAATGAGCAGTTCTTC. It translates to CASSRGTYNEQFF.

The CDR3 reads CAWSTGGSYGYTF. The CDR3 bases are TGTGCCTGGAGTACAGGGGGCAGCTATGGCTACACCTTC. The chain uses TRBV30 and TRBJ1-2; 9 bases agree with TRBD1. This CDR3 spans 13 amino acids. Looked up from germline, CDR1 is GTSNPN and CDR2 is SVGIG (reference sequence). Germline trimming cut 2 bases from V and 4 bases from J; bases unmatched to any gene: 2.

The chain uses TRBV3-1 and TRBJ1-5; no reliable D call. V lost 1 base and J lost 2, with 9 bases in between. Germline V gene sequence: CDR1 LGHDT, CDR2 YNNKEL (reference sequence). This CDR3 is built from 15 residues. The CDR3 protein is CASSQGHGGNQPQHF. CDR3 bases: TGTGCCAGCAGCCAAGGCCACGGTGGCAATCAGCCCCAGCATTTT.

This chain joins TRBV7-8 and TRBJ2-3, with TRBD2 identical over 12 bases. The germline V gene encodes CDR1 SGHVS and CDR2 FQNEAQ. This CDR3 has 18 amino acids. Losses at the gene ends were 2 bases for V and 4 bases for J; bases not matched to a gene: 10. CDR3 sequence: CASSLLRLAGGPSDTQYF. The CDR3 DNA reads TGTGCCAGCAGCTTATTACGGCTAGCGGGAGGGCCTTCAGATACGCAGTATTTT.

This clonotype was counted once. The rearrangement joins TRBV5-6 to TRBJ2-7; TRBD2 is a possible D gene (6 bases). Looked up from germline, CDR1 is SGHDT and CDR2 is YYEEEE. The CDR3 runs 14 residues. V was clipped by 5 bases and J by 0 bases, with 12 bases between them. The DNA for the CDR3 is TGTGCCAGCAGTCAAGGAGGGCCCTCCTACGAGCAGTACTTC. This gives the protein CASSQGGPSYEQYF.

This chain connects TRBV15 to TRBJ2-3; D ambiguous. V lost 0 bases and J 8 bases, leaving 12 bases between the germline ends. The CDR3 has 14 amino acids. Germline loops: CDR1 LNHNV, CDR2 YYDKDF (reference sequence). CDR3 loop: CATSRDEAAGTQYF. The CDR3 DNA follows: TGTGCCACCAGCAGAGATGAAGCCGCAGGTACGCAGTATTTT.

The rearrangement links TRBV29-1 to TRBJ2-3; D gene uncertain. The CDR3 is 12 residues long. From germline, CDR1 is SQVTM and CDR2 ANQGSEA. V gave up 1 base and J gave up 9 bases, with 11 bases separating them. The CDR3 nucleotides are TGCAGCGTTGAAGGGCGTGAAGGAACGCAGTATTTT. It is translated as CSVEGREGTQYF.

This chain joins TRBV9 and TRBJ2-3; D perhaps matches TRBD2 (6 bases). CDR1 is SGDLS and CDR2 is YYNGEE in the germline V gene. V was pared by 4 bases and J by 6 bases, with 15 bases between. CDR3 length equals 14 residues. The CDR3 region is CASSPNPTSDTQYF. CDR3 bases: TGTGCCAGCAGCCCCAACCCCACTAGCGATACGCAGTATTTT.

This chain connects TRBV28 to TRBJ2-3; a possible D gene is TRBD2 (5 bases). Looked up from germline, CDR1 is MDHEN and CDR2 is SYDVKM. This CDR3 is 14 amino acids long. The V gene lost 3 bases and the J gene lost 11 bases, with 18 bases spanning the gap. DNA of the CDR3: TGTGCCAGCAGTTTTATGGCCCGGACTCCCCGGCAGTATTTT. It is translated as CASSFMARTPRQYF. Full variable domain (missing parts from reference TRBV28 and TRBJ2-3): DVKVTQSSRYLVKRTGEKVFLECVQDMDHENMFWYRQDPGLGLRLIYFSYDVKMKEKGDIPEGYSVSREKKERFSLILESASTNQTSMYLCASSFMARTPRQYFGPGTRLTVL.

This chain uses TRBV2 with TRBJ2-1; 7 bases align to TRBD2. The germline V gene has CDR1 SNHLY and CDR2 FYNNEI. J was trimmed by 2 bases and V by 11 bases; bases with no gene match: 9. This CDR3 region has 14 residues. CDR3 sequence: CAHSRERTYNEQFF. The CDR3, as DNA: TGTGCCCACTCGCGGGAGAGAACCTACAATGAGCAGTTCTTC.

V usage is TRBV11-2 and J usage is TRBJ2-2; 8 bases fit TRBD2. The germline gives CDR1 SGHAT, CDR2 FQNNGV. This CDR3 is 14 amino acids long. V lost 7 bases and J lost 6; bases outside the gene matches: 7. CDR3 sequence: CASNGAGGSGELFF. For the CDR3, the DNA is TGTGCCAGCAACGGGGCGGGGGGCTCCGGGGAGCTGTTTTTT.

CDR3 coding DNA: TGTGCCAGCAGCGTAGACAGTAGGGCAGGGGGAAACTATGGCTACACCTTC. It specifies CASSVDSRAGGNYGYTF. The rearrangement links TRBV9 to TRBJ1-2; 7 nucleotides agree with TRBD1. J was trimmed by 2 bases and V by 0 bases; bases with no gene match: 10. CDR1 SGDLS and CDR2 YYNGEE come from the germline V gene. This CDR3 is 17 amino acids long. Full variable domain (remainder filled in from reference TRBV9 and TRBJ1-2): DSGVTQTPKHLITATGQRVTLRCSPRSGDLSVYWYQQSLDQGLQFLIQYYNGEERAKGNILERFSAQQFPDLHSELNLSSLELGDSALYFCASSVDSRAGGNYGYTFGSGTRLTVV.

This clonotype appeared a single time. The CDR3 DNA follows: TGTGCCAGCCGGACAGTAAACTACGAGCAGTACTTC. As protein: CASRTVNYEQYF. The chain employs TRBV6-6 and TRBJ2-7, with a weak D call TRBD1 (6 bases). Germline CDR1 is MNHNY and CDR2 is SVGAGI (reference sequence). Trimming left V 8 bases short and J 3 bases short, with 11 bases between. CDR3 length equals 12 residues.

The chain recombines TRBV7-2 with TRBJ1-5; TRBD1 might be the D (5 bases). Trimming took 4 bases from V and 5 from J, leaving 15 bases between them. The length of the CDR3 is 15 residues. Germline CDR1 and CDR2: SGHTA and FQGNSA. The CDR3 here is CASSSREEGYQPQHF. CDR3 DNA sequence: TGTGCCAGCAGCTCCCGGGAGGAGGGGTATCAGCCCCAGCATTTT. Supplemented by reference TRBV7-2 and TRBJ1-5, the full variable domain reads GAGVSQSPSNKVTEKGKDVELRCDPISGHTALYWYRQSLGQGLEFLIYFQGNSAPDKSGLPSDRFSAERTGGSVSTLTIQRTQQEDSAVYLCASSSREEGYQPQHFGDGTRLSIL.

A word on this clonotype: One junction end does not reproduce the germline sequence, and a read error may be involved. CDR3 sequence: CASNLSGNRWFF. In nucleotides, the CDR3 is TGTGCCAGCAATTTATCCGGGAACCGATGGTTCTTC. The V call is TRBV12-3 or TRBV12-4, the J call TRBJ2-1; D perhaps matches TRBD2 (5 bases). CDR3 size: 12 residues.

The J gene is TRBJ2-3, the V gene TRBV5-4; a weak D match, TRBD2 (5 bases). The CDR3 covers 14 residues. Germline CDR1 and CDR2: SGHNT and YYREEE (reference sequence). Between the trimmed V and J ends, which lost 0 bases and 4 bases, there was a span of 9 bases. DNA of the CDR3: TGTGCCAGCAGCTTGGTTGGGAGCGCAGATACGCAGTATTTT. This codes for CASSLVGSADTQYF.

The chain uses TRBV20-1 and TRBJ1-2; D possibly corresponds to TRBD1 (5 bases). Trimming removed 4 bases at V and 5 bases at J, with 11 bases between. The CDR3 totals 12 residues. The V gene's germline CDR1 is DFQATT and CDR2 SNEGSKA (reference sequence). The CDR3 protein is CSATGAGYGYTF. The CDR3 region has the DNA TGCAGTGCTACCGGGGCAGGGTATGGCTACACCTTC.

The gene calls are TRBV5-4 and TRBJ2-1; the D call may be TRBD1 or TRBD2 (5 bases each). The length of the CDR3 is 12 residues. V gave up 4 bases and J gave up 10 bases, with 12 bases separating them. Germline CDR1 and CDR2: SGHNT and YYREEE (reference sequence). CDR3 region: CASSLGTEEQFF. CDR3 in DNA: TGTGCCAGCAGCCTCGGGACGGAGGAGCAGTTCTTC.